The entry below describes one TCR beta chain. The target antigen is unknown. The sample is drawn from a study of Ad26.COV2.S vaccination and SARS-CoV-2 variants. Findings of the study overall: Vaccinated individuals (as opposed to placebo recipients) had higher spike-specific TCR breadth. Assessments of TCR breadth and depth may have underestimated the total T cell responses. A substantial breadth of spike-specific CD8+ and CD4+ T cell responses after vaccination has been reported.

Using immunoSEQ multiplex PCR, the repertoire was profiled, and TCRdb retains in-frame clones only, with some absent. This table has over 85,000 clones, around three quarters appearing once. Per the germline V gene, CDR1 is MNHEY and CDR2 is SVGAGI. Trimming pared 6 bases from V and 4 bases from J, leaving 8 bases between. CDR3 length: 12 residues. This TCR came from a human donor who had recovered from COVID-19. Here the sequenced sample was peripheral blood, taken after recovery from COVID-19. The rearrangement uses TRBV6-5 and TRBJ2-3; D unresolved. Here the CDR3 DNA reads TGTGCCAGCAGGGACCCACCAGATACGCAGTATTTT. Translation: CASRDPPDTQYF.